The 2 T cell receptor beta chains below all came from one sample that was sequenced in a study of blood T cell repertoires in COVID-19. Produced via immunoSEQ multiplex PCR; TCRdb's table is partial and in-frame only. The table has some 240,000 clones, 75% to 90% seen once. The sample was peripheral blood. These receptor sequences come from a woman between 70 and 85 years old with COVID-19, enrolled during active disease.

This clone was recorded only once. The gene calls are TRBV28 and TRBJ2-3, with D possibly TRBD2 on 6 matching bases. Germline V lookup: CDR1 MDHEN, CDR2 SYDVKM. The CDR3 runs 14 residues. V shed 1 base and J shed 1 base, with 6 bases lying between them. In nucleotides, the CDR3 is TGTGCCAGCAGTTTATTAGCGGGCACAGATACGCAGTATTTT. Translated: CASSLLAGTDTQYF.

Only a few counts were recorded for this clone. CDR3 residues: CASSSQGGTNEKLFF. CDR3 bases: TGTGCCAGCAGCTCCCAGGGTGGAACTAATGAAAAACTGTTTTTT. This chain uses TRBV5-4 with TRBJ1-4, with TRBD1 as a possible D gene (5 bases). The CDR3 is 15 residues long. The germline V gene has CDR1 SGHNT and CDR2 YYREEE (reference sequence). Trimming removed 3 bases from V and 1 base from J, with 10 bases in between.